These 28 T cell receptor beta chains were sequenced from one sample in a study of OX40 agonist ivuxolimab in advanced cancers. Sequencing was performed with immunoSEQ multiplex PCR; in TCRdb, only in-frame clones are kept and a portion is missing. The sample comprises some 38,000 clones, around 90% of which are singletons, and about 20% rests with the top ten. The source material was CD4+ or CD8+ T cells sorted from blood, sampled in a trial of the OX40 agonist ivuxolimab. These receptor sequences come from an adult with an advanced solid tumor such as melanoma, head and neck, liver or kidney cancer.

The rearrangement links TRBV18 to TRBJ2-7; 7 bases align to TRBD1. The V and J ends lost 1 base and 4 bases, in that order; junction bases with no gene match: 16. The CDR3 is made up of 18 amino acids. Germline CDR1 is KGHSH and CDR2 is LQKENI. CDR3 nucleotide sequence: TGTGCCAGCTCACCACGGGCGGGCCAAACAGGGGCTTGGTACGAGCAGTACTTC. Protein sequence: CASSPRAGQTGAWYEQYF.

The chain employs TRBV28 and TRBJ2-2, with 7 nucleotides matching TRBD2. The V segment lost 6 bases and the J segment 7 bases; nucleotides outside the gene matches: 11. The germline CDR1 and CDR2 sequences are MDHEN and SYDVKM. This CDR3 contains 15 residues. CDR3 protein: CASSLPSGEGGELFF. CDR3 sequence (DNA): TGTGCCAGCAGCCTACCTTCCGGGGAGGGCGGGGAGCTGTTTTTT.

The rearrangement uses TRBV27 and TRBJ1-2, with 8 bases fitting TRBD1. From germline, CDR1 is MNHEY and CDR2 SMNVEV (reference sequence). The CDR3 consists of 16 residues. With V trimmed by 4 bases and J by 7 bases, 14 bases remained unmatched. CDR3 amino acids: CASSSSPTQGVGGYTF. The CDR3 bases are TGTGCCAGCAGTTCCTCTCCCACACAGGGGGTAGGTGGCTACACCTTC.

The chain joins TRBV10-2 to TRBJ2-7; TRBD2 might be the D (5 bases). The CDR3 spans 14 residues. Looked up from germline, CDR1 is WSHSY and CDR2 is SAAADI. The V and J ends lost 2 bases and 0 bases respectively, with 8 bases between them. This CDR3 reads CASSELGASYEQYF. In nucleotides, the CDR3 is TGCGCCAGCAGTGAGCTGGGAGCCTCCTACGAGCAGTACTTC.

V usage is TRBV27 and J usage is TRBJ1-5; D ambiguous. CDR1 and CDR2 from the germline V gene are MNHEY and SMNVEV (reference sequence). The CDR3 extends over 14 amino acids. The ends were cut back, 3 bases at V and 6 bases at J, with 12 bases in the middle. Here the CDR3 DNA reads TGTGCCAGCAGTTTTACTTTGGGAAGTCAGCCCCAGCATTTT. Residues: CASSFTLGSQPQHF.

Concerning this clone: Other nucleotide sequences from this sample produce the same CDR3. V gene TRBV27 combines with J gene TRBJ2-7, with D tentatively TRBD2 (6 bases). V was shortened by 5 bases and J by 0 bases, with 8 bases between the two germline ends. This CDR3 has 13 amino acids. Looked up from germline, CDR1 is MNHEY and CDR2 is SMNVEV (reference sequence). The chain's CDR3 is CASSPGSSYEQYF. In DNA, the CDR3 is TGTGCCAGCAGTCCCGGGAGCTCCTACGAGCAGTACTTC.

The chain uses TRBV30 and TRBJ2-7; 7 nucleotides match TRBD2. The germline V gene encodes CDR1 GTSNPN and CDR2 SVGIG (reference sequence). With 0 bases clipped from V and 0 bases from J, the junction kept 5 bases outside the gene matches. The CDR3 is 15 residues long. This CDR3 reads CAWSVGGRASYEQYF. CDR3 DNA: TGTGCCTGGAGTGTAGGAGGGAGGGCCTCCTACGAGCAGTACTTC.

In its sample, this clone was seen once. This chain uses TRBV5-1 with TRBJ2-5, with TRBD2 matching 7 bases. J gave up 7 bases and V 4 bases, and 13 bases lay outside the gene matches. Germline V lookup: CDR1 SGHRS, CDR2 YFSETQ. This CDR3 is built from 15 residues. Here the CDR3 reads CASSLIGQRDRTQYF. The DNA for the CDR3 is TGCGCCAGCAGCCTCATAGGGCAGCGGGATAGGACCCAGTACTTC. Full variable domain (remainder filled in from reference TRBV5-1 and TRBJ2-5): KAGVTQTPRYLIKTRGQQVTLSCSPISGHRSVSWYQQTPGQGLQFLFEYFSETQRNKGNFPGRFSGRQFSNSRSEMNVSTLELGDSALYLCASSLIGQRDRTQYFGPGTRLLVL.

The chain combines TRBV28 with TRBJ2-5; D is possibly TRBD2 (5 bases). The CDR3 consists of 13 residues. V was clipped by 4 bases and J by 5 bases, with 11 bases between them. The germline gives CDR1 MDHEN, CDR2 SYDVKM. CDR3 region: CASSSGGGETQYF. The CDR3 DNA sequence: TGTGCCAGCAGTTCTGGCGGCGGGGAGACCCAGTACTTC.

V is TRBV5-1 and J is TRBJ2-7; 7 bases are a match to TRBD2. Trimming removed 5 bases from V and 3 bases from J; junction bases left unmatched: 2. This CDR3 is built from 12 residues. CDR1 is SGHRS and CDR2 is YFSETQ in the germline V gene. This chain's CDR3 is CASRGGNYEQYF. The CDR3 nucleotides read TGCGCCAGCAGGGGGGGGAACTACGAGCAGTACTTC.

This chain uses TRBV9 with TRBJ2-1; TRBD2 agrees at 9 bases. V lost 0 bases and J lost 8; bases outside the gene matches: 3. Germline CDR1 and CDR2: SGDLS and YYNGEE. The CDR3 has 14 amino acids. The CDR3 reads CASSVGSGSDEQFF. The CDR3 DNA reads TGTGCCAGCAGCGTAGGTAGCGGGAGCGATGAGCAGTTCTTC.

The rearrangement links TRBV15 to TRBJ1-5; D remains unclear. This CDR3 is 15 amino acids long. V shed 1 base and J shed 9 bases, with 16 bases lying between them. From germline, CDR1 is LNHNV and CDR2 YYDKDF (reference sequence). CDR3 loop: CATSRALDPSWPQHF. In DNA, the CDR3 is TGTGCCACCAGCAGAGCCCTTGACCCGTCATGGCCCCAGCATTTT.

CDR3 sequence (DNA): TGTGCCAGCAGTAGTTTGCTGGGTTACTATGGCTACACCTTC. Its protein product is CASSSLLGYYGYTF. This chain connects TRBV27 to TRBJ1-2; D remains unclear. Germline CDR1 is MNHEY and CDR2 is SMNVEV (reference sequence). V lost 5 bases, J lost 3 bases, and 13 bases lay in between. The CDR3 loop spans 14 amino acids.

The gene calls are TRBV5-1 and TRBJ2-5; TRBD1 agrees at 10 bases. Germline V gives CDR1 SGHRS, CDR2 YFSETQ. This CDR3 is built from 12 residues. Losses at the gene ends were 5 bases for V and 5 bases for J; bases not matched to a gene: 0. The CDR3 is CASRGQGETQYF. In DNA, the CDR3 is TGCGCCAGCAGGGGACAGGGGGAGACCCAGTACTTC.

This clone was observed a handful of times. The chain carries TRBV30 and TRBJ1-2; no reliable D call. Between the trimmed V and J ends, which lost 5 bases and 8 bases, there was a span of 15 bases. CDR1 GTSNPN and CDR2 SVGIG come from the germline V gene (reference sequence). The CDR3 contains 12 residues. CDR3 in DNA: TGTGCCTGGGCCGGGCCTCTTAGGGGCTACACCTTC. It translates to CAWAGPLRGYTF.

The rearrangement joins TRBV15 to TRBJ2-1; TRBD2 agrees at 8 bases. Germline loops: CDR1 LNHNV, CDR2 YYDKDF (reference sequence). V shed 5 bases, J shed 10 bases, and the junction held 16 bases outside the gene matches. The CDR3 consists of 16 residues. The CDR3: CATSGTRDIEGIEQFF. CDR3 DNA sequence: TGTGCCACCAGCGGGACTAGGGACATCGAAGGGATAGAGCAGTTCTTC.

The genes are TRBV5-6 and TRBJ2-1; D perhaps matches TRBD2 (5 bases). The length of the CDR3 is 14 residues. CDR1 and CDR2 (germline): SGHDT, YYEEEE. Trimming shortened V by 0 bases and J by 7 bases, and 11 bases separated the two germline ends. Here the CDR3 reads CASSLGVARNEQFF. CDR3 DNA: TGTGCCAGCAGCTTGGGGGTAGCGCGGAATGAGCAGTTCTTC.

The chain couples TRBV6-5 to TRBJ2-7, with a weak D call TRBD2 (6 bases). V lost 2 bases and J lost 4, with 9 bases in between. This CDR3 has 13 amino acids. Looked up from germline, CDR1 is MNHEY and CDR2 is SVGAGI. The CDR3 is CASSYPSVYEQYF. As DNA, the CDR3 is TGTGCCAGCAGTTACCCTAGCGTGTACGAGCAGTACTTC.

This chain uses TRBV6-4 with TRBJ2-3, with 7 bases that match TRBD1. The CDR3 runs 16 residues. V shed 3 bases and J 1 base; nucleotides not matched to a gene: 7. Germline loops: CDR1 MRHNA, CDR2 SNTAGT. The CDR3 coding sequence is TGTGCCAGCAGTGAAGGTTACGGGACAGGCACAGATACGCAGTATTTT. Residues: CASSEGYGTGTDTQYF.

This chain joins TRBV2 and TRBJ2-1; D uncertain. V was trimmed by 4 bases and J by 8 bases, leaving 3 bases between them. Germline assignment: CDR1 SNHLY and CDR2 FYNNEI. The CDR3 has 10 residues. In nucleotides, the CDR3 is TGTGCCAGCAGTGTCTATGAGCAGTTCTTC. It encodes CASSVYEQFF.

This clone was found once. The chain employs TRBV5-4 and TRBJ2-1; no definite D call. Trimming shortened V by 9 bases and J by 0 bases, and 19 bases separated the two germline ends. CDR1 SGHNT and CDR2 YYREEE come from the germline V gene (reference sequence). The CDR3 is 16 residues long. The CDR3: CATRPGSRSSYNEQFF. For the CDR3, the DNA is TGTGCCACCCGACCTGGAAGCCGAAGCTCCTACAATGAGCAGTTCTTC. The full variable domain, its missing parts supplied by reference TRBV5-4 and TRBJ2-1, is ETGVTQSPTHLIKTRGQQVTLRCSSQSGHNTVSWYQQALGQGPQFIFQYYREEENGRGNFPPRFSGLQFPNYSSELNVNALELDDSALYLCATRPGSRSSYNEQFFGPGTRLTVL.

The chain has TRBV7-9 and TRBJ2-7; 8 positions match TRBD2. The CDR3 consists of 15 residues. V dropped 1 base and J dropped 3; count of bases not matched to a gene: 5. The germline V gene encodes CDR1 SEHNR and CDR2 FQNEAQ (reference sequence). The CDR3 sequence is CASSLGSGEDYEQYF. CDR3 in DNA: TGTGCCAGCAGCTTAGGTAGCGGGGAAGACTACGAGCAGTACTTC.

The V gene is TRBV7-6, the J gene TRBJ2-1; 11 bases agree with TRBD2. CDR1 and CDR2 from the germline V gene are SGHVS and FNYEAQ. The trim removed 1 base at V and 8 bases at J, leaving 7 bases unmatched. This CDR3 is built from 16 residues. This CDR3 reads CASSLVAGGRVYEQFF. Here the CDR3 DNA reads TGTGCCAGCAGCTTAGTAGCGGGAGGGCGAGTATATGAGCAGTTCTTC.

The chain employs TRBV9 and TRBJ2-3, with 7 bases aligning to TRBD2. There are 15 residues in the CDR3. Germline-derived CDR1 and CDR2 are SGDLS and YYNGEE. V lost 4 bases to trimming and J lost 1 base; unmatched junction nucleotides: 6. CDR3 region: CASSFETSGTDTQYF. CDR3 bases: TGTGCCAGCAGCTTCGAAACTAGCGGCACAGATACGCAGTATTTT.

This clone was recorded once. The same CDR3 also results from other DNA sequences found in this sample. This chain links TRBV5-1 with TRBJ2-1; D unclear. The CDR3 is made up of 13 amino acids. V was cut by 1 base and J by 6 bases, with 8 bases left in between. Germline values: CDR1 SGHRS, CDR2 YFSETQ. The CDR3 reads CASSLTSSNEQFF. Here the CDR3 DNA reads TGCGCCAGCAGCTTGACCAGTTCCAATGAGCAGTTCTTC.

This chain joins TRBV27 and TRBJ2-1; 8 nucleotides align to TRBD2. There are 15 residues in the CDR3. Per germline, CDR1 MNHEY and CDR2 SMNVEV (reference sequence). V lost 7 bases to trimming and J lost 9 bases; unmatched junction nucleotides: 14. The CDR3 is CASTSWAGGSGEQFF. CDR3 nucleotide sequence: TGTGCCAGCACCTCCTGGGCGGGGGGCTCCGGTGAGCAGTTCTTC.

The chain has TRBV2 and TRBJ2-1; D may be TRBD1 (6 bases). The CDR3 is 10 residues long. Germline assignment: CDR1 SNHLY and CDR2 FYNNEI. V lost 7 bases, J lost 8 bases, and 6 bases lay in between. CDR3: CASKGDEQFF. As DNA, the CDR3 is TGTGCCAGCAAGGGGGATGAGCAGTTCTTC.

The rearrangement uses TRBV27 and TRBJ2-2; TRBD1 is a possible D gene (6 bases). The CDR3 spans 18 residues. In germline, CDR1 is MNHEY, CDR2 SMNVEV (reference sequence). Trimming left V 4 bases short and J 11 bases short, with 29 bases between. CDR3 DNA sequence: TGTGCCAGCAGTTCCTCAGGGGCCACGGGATTAAAGTCCAGAGAGCTGTTTTTT. This sequence encodes CASSSSGATGLKSRELFF.